This is a list of T cell receptor beta chains from one sample in a study of blood T cell repertoires in COVID-19. Some clones are missing from TCRdb's copy, which holds only in-frame ones; the method was immunoSEQ multiplex PCR. The sample has 130,000 to 150,000 clones; 60% to 85% are singletons. The sample consisted of peripheral blood. These receptors were taken from a man aged 50 or older with active or convalescent COVID-19. CDR3s include the opening cysteine and the closing phenylalanine or tryptophan. Fields, in order: V gene, D gene, clone size, J gene, CDR3 protein, CDR3 DNA. The D gene is left open where the match is weak. The size entry is marked missing in some rows and otherwise reads once, few, many or a size class.

>TRBV6-1|TRBD1|-|TRBJ1-2
CASSETGDGYTF
TGTGCCAGCAGTGAGACAGGGGATGGCTACACCTTC
>TRBV27|-|-|TRBJ2-5
CASMLQETQYF
TGTGCCAGCATGCTACAAGAGACCCAGTACTTC
>TRBV20-1|-|-|TRBJ2-1
CSASFPRLEQFF
TGCAGTGCTAGTTTCCCCAGGCTAGAGCAGTTCTTC
>TRBV9|TRBD2|many|TRBJ2-3
CASSVGTSGRYGRDTQYF
TGTGCCAGCAGCGTAGGGACTAGCGGGAGATACGGGCGAGATACGCAGTATTTT
>TRBV3-1/TRBV3-2|TRBD2|once|TRBJ2-2
CASSQGRPRGRGLTNTGELFF
TGTGCCAGCAGCCAAGGACGGCCTCGCGGGAGGGGACTAACGAACACCGGGGAGCTGTTTTTT
>TRBV28|TRBD2|-|TRBJ2-3
CASRGLAGESDTQYF
TGTGCCAGCAGGGGACTAGCGGGAGAATCAGATACGCAGTATTTT
>TRBV5-4|TRBD1|once|TRBJ2-1
CASSLDRGSYNEQFF
TGTGCCAGCAGCCTTGACAGGGGGTCCTACAATGAGCAGTTCTTC
>TRBV7-9|TRBD2|-|TRBJ2-5
CASSSGLAFETQYF
TGTGCCAGCAGCTCCGGACTAGCTTTCGAGACCCAGTACTTC
>TRBV5-1|-|-|TRBJ2-5
CASSFREKETQYF
TGCGCCAGCAGCTTCAGGGAAAAAGAGACCCAGTACTTC
>TRBV10-3|-|-|TRBJ2-3
CAISGGGIGTDTQYF
TGTGCCATCAGTGGAGGGGGAATTGGCACAGATACGCAGTATTTT
>TRBV9|-|-|TRBJ2-1
CASSVNPRGYGEQFF
TGTGCCAGCAGCGTAAATCCCAGGGGATACGGTGAGCAGTTCTTC
>TRBV5-5|-|-|TRBJ1-4
CASSIAELNEKLFF
TGTGCCAGCAGCATAGCCGAACTTAATGAAAAACTGTTTTTT
>TRBV6-6|TRBD1|once|TRBJ1-2
CASIPTGGAYGYTF
TGTGCCAGCATTCCGACAGGGGGAGCCTATGGCTACACCTTC
>TRBV27|-|-|TRBJ2-2
CASSLSFTGELFF
TGTGCCAGCAGTTTATCCTTCACCGGGGAGCTGTTTTTT
>TRBV5-4|TRBD2|-|TRBJ2-2
CASSPRASGTGELFF
TGTGCCAGCAGCCCCAGGGCTAGCGGGACCGGGGAGCTGTTTTTT
>TRBV5-8|-|-|TRBJ2-4
CASSAGNIQYF
TGTGCCAGCAGCGCGGGAAACATTCAGTACTTC
>TRBV15|-|-|TRBJ2-2
CATSRDGLFRGRGGGELFF
TGTGCCACCAGCAGAGATGGACTTTTTAGGGGGAGAGGTGGCGGGGAGCTGTTTTTT
>TRBV6-2/TRBV6-3|-|-|TRBJ2-4
CASSYYTGLAKNIQYF
TGTGCCAGCAGTTACTATACCGGGTTAGCCAAAAACATTCAGTACTTC
>TRBV21-1|-|-|TRBJ1-5
CASSTRTGSHDINQPQHF
TGTGCCAGCAGCACCCGGACAGGGAGCCACGATATTAATCAGCCCCAGCATTTT
>TRBV2|-|-|TRBJ1-2
CASSDPSYGYTF
TGTGCCAGCAGTGACCCCAGCTATGGCTACACCTTC
>TRBV21-1|-|-|TRBJ2-2
CASQGLGGTGELFF
TGTGCCAGCCAAGGATTAGGAGGAACCGGGGAGCTGTTTTTT
>TRBV7-2|TRBD1|-|TRBJ1-2
CASSLGQGNVGYTF
TGTGCCAGCAGCTTAGGACAGGGGAACGTGGGCTACACCTTC
>TRBV7-3|-|-|TRBJ2-2
CASSSHFNTGELFF
TGTGCCAGCAGCTCGCACTTCAACACCGGGGAGCTGTTTTTT
>TRBV9|-|-|TRBJ1-5
CASSVDPGQPQHF
TGTGCCAGCAGCGTAGACCCGGGTCAGCCCCAGCATTTT
>TRBV6-5|TRBD2|once|TRBJ2-7
CASSRTSGRNEQYF
TGTGCCAGCAGCAGGACTAGCGGGAGAAACGAGCAGTACTTC
>TRBV20-1|-|-|TRBJ2-7
CSASGGPLTYEQYF
TGCAGTGCTAGTGGGGGGCCGCTTACCTACGAGCAGTACTTC
>TRBV28|-|few|TRBJ2-3
CASSLALRTDTQYF
TGTGCCAGCAGTTTGGCCCTCCGCACAGATACGCAGTATTTT
>TRBV11-3|-|-|TRBJ2-7
CASSPGGSYEQYF
TGTGCCAGCAGCCCCGGCGGCTCCTACGAGCAGTACTTC
>TRBV27|TRBD2|-|TRBJ2-7
CASSWGLAGGMSYEQYF
TGTGCCAGCAGTTGGGGACTAGCGGGAGGCATGAGCTACGAGCAGTACTTC
>TRBV7-3|TRBD2|-|TRBJ2-6
CASSSLAGGLGANVLTF
TGTGCCAGCAGCTCCTTAGCGGGAGGGCTTGGGGCCAACGTCCTGACTTTC
>TRBV3-1/TRBV3-2|-|-|TRBJ1-5
CASSPGLQGNQPQHF
TGTGCCAGCAGCCCAGGGCTGCAGGGAAATCAGCCCCAGCATTTT
>TRBV27|TRBD1|-|TRBJ1-6
CASSLRQGSSPLHF
TGTGCCAGCAGTCTCAGACAGGGTAGTTCACCCCTCCACTTT
>TRBV2|-|-|TRBJ2-7
CASSSRGYEQYF
TGTGCCAGCAGTTCCAGGGGTTACGAGCAGTACTTC
>TRBV20-1|-|-|TRBJ1-1
CSARDESEAFF
TGCAGTGCTAGAGATGAGTCTGAAGCTTTCTTT
>TRBV7-6|-|once|TRBJ2-3
CASSSVTDTQYF
TGTGCCAGCAGCTCAGTCACAGATACGCAGTATTTT
>TRBV5-8|TRBD1|-|TRBJ2-7
CASSASPYRDRRTYEQYF
TGTGCCAGCAGCGCATCCCCCTACCGGGACAGGCGAACCTACGAGCAGTACTTC
>TRBV2|-|-|TRBJ1-1
CASRREQGTNTEAFF
TGTGCCAGCAGGAGAGAGCAGGGGACGAACACTGAAGCTTTCTTT
>TRBV7-3|TRBD2|-|TRBJ2-3
CASSLVGLAADTQYF
TGTGCCAGCAGCTTAGTGGGACTAGCGGCAGATACGCAGTATTTT
>TRBV6-5|TRBD1|-|TRBJ1-2
CASRRGTGDGYTF
TGTGCCAGCAGACGTGGGACAGGGGATGGCTACACCTTC
>TRBV15|TRBD2|-|TRBJ2-1
CATSFERGLLFF
TGTGCCACCTCATTCGAGCGGGGGCTCTTGTTCTTC
>TRBV18|-|-|TRBJ1-6
CASSPARRDSPLHF
TGTGCCAGCTCACCAGCCAGGAGGGATTCACCCCTCCACTTT
>TRBV27|TRBD2|-|TRBJ2-1
CASRDYLYNEQFF
TGTGCCAGTCGGGACTACCTCTACAATGAGCAGTTCTTC
>TRBV11-2|-|-|TRBJ1-1
CASSLDTLTEAFF
TGTGCCAGCAGCTTGGACACTCTCACTGAAGCTTTCTTT
>TRBV19|-|-|TRBJ1-2
CATGRTDSIYGYTF
TGTGCCACAGGAAGGACGGACTCTATCTATGGCTACACCTTC
>TRBV6-5|-|-|TRBJ2-5
CASSSRGSETQYF
TGTGCCAGCAGCTCGAGAGGGTCCGAGACCCAGTACTTC
>TRBV24-1|TRBD2|many|TRBJ2-5
CATSDPETSGKETQYF
TGTGCCACCAGTGATCCGGAGACTAGCGGCAAAGAGACCCAGTACTTC
>TRBV30|-|-|TRBJ2-7
CAWSRTVTYEQYF
TGTGCCTGGAGTAGGACAGTTACCTACGAGCAGTACTTC
>TRBV7-7|TRBD2|-|TRBJ2-1
CASSLYQRGAHEQFF
TGTGCTAGCAGCTTATACCAGCGGGGAGCCCATGAGCAGTTCTTC
>TRBV7-3|-|-|TRBJ2-2
CASSLNQVGGATGELFF
TGTGCCAGCAGCTTAAATCAAGTTGGAGGGGCAACCGGGGAGCTGTTTTTT
>TRBV4-1|-|-|TRBJ1-2
CASSQPRGANYGYTF
TGCGCCAGCAGCCAACCCCGGGGGGCAAACTATGGCTACACCTTC
>TRBV6-6|TRBD2|-|TRBJ2-5
CASSWGLAQETQYF
TGTGCCAGCAGTTGGGGACTAGCTCAAGAGACCCAGTACTTC